This TCR beta chain was captured by sequencing in a study of CD8+ T cells in alopecia areata. Study outcomes and limitations: Normal scalp had lower clonality than lesional scalp, with alopecia totalis/universalis lesions showing this most strongly. Although TCR sharing was seen in mice, sharing across patients was less clear, possibly for HLA-related reasons.

In the case of this clone: Its antigen remains unknown.

It was cDNA, reverse transcribed from extracted RNA, that served as the sequencing template. Only in-frame clones appear in the TCRdb table, and some are missing; sequencing was by immunoSEQ multiplex PCR. The data show 130,000 to 150,000 clones, 62% seen once. Germline CDR1 is MNHEY and CDR2 is SMNVEV (reference sequence). This CDR3 is 14 amino acids long. The germline V and J ends were trimmed by 5 bases and 1 base, with 12 bases remaining between them. PBMCs provided sorted CD4+ and CD8+ T cells. The genes are TRBV27 and TRBJ2-7, with D perhaps TRBD1 or TRBD2 (5 bases each). Material: CD8+ T cells sorted from blood. The sequence came from a human donor in good health. For the CDR3, the DNA is TGTGCCAGCAGTCCTTGGGACGGATCCTACGAGCAGTACTTC. Its translation is CASSPWDGSYEQYF.